The clone carrying this T cell receptor (beta chain) was counted a few times. Its target is unknown. A template switching step contributed a universal primer site, while unique molecular identifiers were present in the cDNA. TCRdb analysed the 5' RACE reads with MiXCR anew, one entry per CDR3 protein. The data hold about 530,000 distinct CDR3 sequences, with 13% to 15% observed a single time. This entry comes from a study of identical twins. Study-wide findings and caveats: Invariant MAIT and iNKT cells may have partly biased zero-insertion analyses. The study found that models underestimated out-of-frame TCR alpha sharing in monozygotic twins. Whereas memory repertoires showed no such difference, abundant cord blood beta clonotypes carried fewer insertions.

The V gene's germline CDR1 is LGHDT and CDR2 YNNKEL (reference sequence). The CDR3 is made up of 13 amino acids. Trimming left V 0 bases short and J 6 bases short, with 6 bases between. In addition, the sample was reused for a study of yellow fever vaccine responses in identical twins.

The V gene is TRBV3-1, the J gene TRBJ1-5, with D uncertain. Sequenced material: CD4+ T cells sorted from blood. The TCR was taken from a woman aged 18-30 years in good health. The CDR3 DNA reads TGTGCCAGCAGCCAAGATTTCAGTCAGCCCCAGCATTTT. Protein sequence: CASSQDFSQPQHF.